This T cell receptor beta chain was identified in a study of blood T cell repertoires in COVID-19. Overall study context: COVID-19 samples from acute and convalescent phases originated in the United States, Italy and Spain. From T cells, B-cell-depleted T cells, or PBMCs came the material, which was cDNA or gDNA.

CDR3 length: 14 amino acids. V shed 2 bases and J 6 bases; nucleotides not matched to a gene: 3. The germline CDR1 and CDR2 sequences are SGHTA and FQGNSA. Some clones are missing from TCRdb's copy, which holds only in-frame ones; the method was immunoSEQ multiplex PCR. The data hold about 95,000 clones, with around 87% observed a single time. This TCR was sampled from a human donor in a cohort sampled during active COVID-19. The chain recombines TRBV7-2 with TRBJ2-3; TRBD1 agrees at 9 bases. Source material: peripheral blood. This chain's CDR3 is CASSLMGQGDTQYF. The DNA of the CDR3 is TGTGCCAGCAGCTTAATGGGACAGGGTGATACGCAGTATTTT.